These 25 T cell receptor beta chains were all obtained from the same sample, sequenced in a study of early stage breast cancer tumors. Assay used: immunoSEQ multiplex PCR; TCRdb lists only in-frame clones, some missing. The table lists 4,500 to 6,000 clones, 55% to 75% of them singletons. The source material was breast tumor tissue. The receptors here all came from a person in their 60s with breast cancer.

This clone is large (0.1 to 1%) in the sample. The rearrangement joins TRBV5-1 to TRBJ2-5; D gene unclear. CDR1 is SGHRS, CDR2 YFSETQ, per germline. The CDR3 totals 13 residues. The germline V and J ends were trimmed by 4 bases and 5 bases, with 12 bases remaining between them. The CDR3: CASSPRSMETQYF. CDR3 DNA sequence: TGCGCCAGCAGCCCGAGGTCGATGGAGACCCAGTACTTC. Full variable domain (remainder filled in from reference TRBV5-1 and TRBJ2-5): KAGVTQTPRYLIKTRGQQVTLSCSPISGHRSVSWYQQTPGQGLQFLFEYFSETQRNKGNFPGRFSGRQFSNSRSEMNVSTLELGDSALYLCASSPRSMETQYFGPGTRLLVL.

This rearrangement joins TRBV11-1 to TRBJ2-3, with 8 bases aligning to TRBD2. CDR3 length: 14 amino acids. J gave up 8 bases and V 4 bases, and 8 bases lay outside the gene matches. Germline V gene sequence: CDR1 SGHAT, CDR2 FQDESV (reference sequence). CDR3 protein: CASSSSGGAGTQYF. The CDR3 DNA follows: TGTGCCAGCAGCTCATCCGGGGGGGCCGGTACGCAGTATTTT.

The chain combines TRBV4-1 with TRBJ2-5; D is possibly TRBD1 or TRBD2 (6 bases each). Trimming cost V 3 bases and J 5 bases, with 19 bases left between them. From germline, CDR1 is MGHRA and CDR2 YSYEKL. The CDR3 covers 16 residues. DNA of the CDR3: TGCGCCAGCAGCCAGGTCGCCGGGGGCGAGAGGGAGACCCAGTACTTC. Amino acids: CASSQVAGGERETQYF.

This clone occurred once. This chain uses TRBV11-2 with TRBJ2-1, with 8 bases matching TRBD1. The CDR3 totals 15 residues. V lost 3 bases to trimming and J lost 4 bases; unmatched junction nucleotides: 5. Germline lookup yields CDR1 SGHAT and CDR2 FQNNGV. CDR3 sequence (DNA): TGTGCCAGCAGCTTTGGGGACAGGCAGTACAATGAGCAGTTCTTC. This encodes CASSFGDRQYNEQFF.

The chain recombines TRBV28 with TRBJ2-1; D remains ambiguous. Germline loops: CDR1 MDHEN, CDR2 SYDVKM. The germline V and J ends were trimmed by 3 bases and 8 bases, with 5 bases remaining between them. This CDR3 comprises 11 residues. DNA of the CDR3: TGTGCCAGCAGTTTCCGTGATGAGCAGTTCTTC. Protein sequence: CASSFRDEQFF.

V gene TRBV15 combines with J gene TRBJ1-5, with D possibly being TRBD1 (6 bases). The CDR3 has 13 amino acids. The V and J ends lost 6 bases and 4 bases respectively, with 10 bases between them. From germline, CDR1 is LNHNV and CDR2 YYDKDF (reference sequence). CDR3 in DNA: TGTGCCACCAGAGAAACAGGGAATCAGCCCCAGCATTTT. Translated, it gives CATRETGNQPQHF.

CDR3 sequence: CSVLGFGGSTDTQYF. CDR3 sequence (DNA): TGCAGCGTTTTGGGTTTTGGCGGAAGCACAGATACGCAGTATTTT. The V call is TRBV29-1, the J call TRBJ2-3, with D unresolved. Per germline, CDR1 SQVTM and CDR2 ANQGSEA. V lost 5 bases and J 0 bases, leaving 15 bases between the germline ends. This CDR3 contains 15 residues.

The chain joins TRBV18 to TRBJ2-3; 7 bases align to TRBD2. V shed 5 bases and J 14 bases; nucleotides not matched to a gene: 10. The CDR3 length is 12 residues. CDR1 is KGHSH and CDR2 is LQKENI in the germline V gene. The CDR3 reads CASSSDREALYF. CDR3 nucleotide sequence: TGTGCCAGCTCATCAGACCGGGAGGCGTTGTATTTT. Complete variable domain (other parts from reference TRBV18 and TRBJ2-3): NAGVMQNPRHLVRRRGQEARLRCSPMKGHSHVYWYRQLPEEGLKFMVYLQKENIIDESGMPKERFSAEFPKEGPSILRIQQVVRGDSAAYFCASSSDREALYFGPGTRLTVL.

This sequence joins TRBV9 and TRBJ2-7; 7 bases are a match to TRBD2. V trimming: 2 bases; J trimming: 6 bases; junction bases outside the gene matches: 8. The CDR3 has 14 residues. The V gene's germline CDR1 is SGDLS and CDR2 YYNGEE. The DNA for the CDR3 is TGTGCCAGCAGCGTCTTTGCGGGAGCAGGCGAGCAGTACTTC. The encoded protein is CASSVFAGAGEQYF.

The gene calls are TRBV4-2 and TRBJ1-1; no clear D. Germline assignment: CDR1 LGHNA and CDR2 YNFKEQ. This CDR3 contains 15 residues. Between the trimmed V and J ends, which lost 3 bases and 1 base, there was a span of 12 bases. CDR3 coding DNA: TGTGCCAGCAGCCACCGAAAGGGATGGAACACTGAAGCTTTCTTT. It specifies CASSHRKGWNTEAFF.

This sequence joins TRBV19 and TRBJ2-3, with D uncertain. Germline V gene data show CDR1 as LNHDA and CDR2 as SQIVND (reference sequence). Trimming removed 3 bases from V and 4 bases from J, with 8 bases in between. The CDR3 consists of 13 residues. This chain's CDR3 is CASSIRRADTQYF. Here the CDR3 DNA reads TGTGCCAGTAGTATTCGACGGGCAGATACGCAGTATTTT.

The rearrangement uses TRBV5-1 and TRBJ2-3, with D possibly TRBD2 on 7 matching bases. V shed 6 bases and J shed 0 bases, with 14 bases lying between them. Germline assignment: CDR1 SGHRS and CDR2 YFSETQ. This CDR3 has 15 amino acids. The CDR3 is CASTEGGGSTDTQYF. The CDR3 bases are TGCGCCAGCACCGAGGGAGGGGGAAGCACAGATACGCAGTATTTT.

The genes are TRBV30 and TRBJ2-3, with 7 nucleotides matching TRBD1. Unmatched junction bases numbered 2, after V lost 2 bases and J lost 9 bases. This CDR3 spans 11 amino acids. CDR1 is GTSNPN and CDR2 is SVGIG in the germline V gene (reference sequence). CDR3 sequence (DNA): TGTGCCTGGAGTCAAGGGGGCACGCAGTATTTT. Its protein is CAWSQGGTQYF.

CDR3 DNA: TGTGCCAGTACCTCTTCGACCACAGATACGCAGTATTTT. It encodes CASTSSTTDTQYF. The V gene is TRBV19, the J gene TRBJ2-3; the D is unclear. V was trimmed by 7 bases and J by 2 bases, leaving 10 bases between them. CDR3 length: 13 amino acids. Germline lookup yields CDR1 LNHDA and CDR2 SQIVND (reference sequence).

The gene calls are TRBV27 and TRBJ1-1; perhaps TRBD1 as D (5 bases). The CDR3 length is 13 residues. V was clipped by 1 base and J by 5 bases, with 8 bases between them. Per the germline V gene, CDR1 is MNHEY and CDR2 is SMNVEV (reference sequence). In DNA form, the CDR3 reads TGTGCCAGCAGTTTATTAAGGGGAACTGAAGCTTTCTTT. This encodes CASSLLRGTEAFF.

The V gene is TRBV6-5, the J gene TRBJ1-1; TRBD1 matches 7 bases. The trim removed 5 bases at V and 5 bases at J, leaving 11 bases unmatched. The length of the CDR3 is 15 residues. The germline gives CDR1 MNHEY, CDR2 SVGAGI. The CDR3 reads CASSPRTGVGTEAFF. CDR3 in DNA: TGTGCCAGCAGTCCGCGGACAGGCGTAGGAACTGAAGCTTTCTTT.

The V gene is TRBV7-6, the J gene TRBJ2-7; possibly TRBD2 for D (6 bases). Per germline, CDR1 SGHVS and CDR2 FNYEAQ. The CDR3 loop spans 11 amino acids. The V end lost 9 bases, the J end lost 12 bases, and 18 bases lay between the germline ends. The CDR3 bases are TGTGCCAGTCAGAACTCCGGGAGAGCGTACTTC. Its translation: CASQNSGRAYF. The complete variable domain, with remaining parts taken from reference TRBV7-6 and TRBJ2-7, reads GAGVSQSPRYKVTKRGQDVALRCDPISGHVSLYWYRQALGQGPEFLTYFNYEAQQDKSGLPNDRFSAERPEGSISTLTIQRTEQRDSAMYRCASQNSGRAYFGPGTRLTVT.

This chain connects TRBV5-8 to TRBJ2-2, with 12 bases identical to TRBD2. Trimming removed 2 bases from V and 4 bases from J; junction bases left unmatched: 6. In germline, CDR1 is SGHTS, CDR2 YDEGEE. This CDR3 has 17 residues. CDR3 loop: CASSFPSGRAVTGELFF. Here the CDR3 DNA reads TGTGCCAGCAGCTTCCCTAGCGGGAGGGCCGTCACCGGGGAGCTGTTTTTT.

V and J are TRBV19 and TRBJ2-7, with 8 bases that match TRBD1. J was trimmed by 4 bases and V by 4 bases; bases with no gene match: 3. The CDR3 totals 13 residues. The germline CDR1 and CDR2 sequences are LNHDA and SQIVND (reference sequence). The CDR3 coding sequence is TGTGCCAGTAGTACCGGACAGGGATACGAGCAGTACTTC. Its protein is CASSTGQGYEQYF.

The gene calls are TRBV5-4 and TRBJ2-5; TRBD1 agrees at 8 bases. The V segment lost 3 bases and the J segment 4 bases; nucleotides outside the gene matches: 11. Germline loops: CDR1 SGHNT, CDR2 YYREEE (reference sequence). The CDR3 runs 16 residues. The CDR3 DNA sequence: TGTGCCAGCAGCTACTTAATTGGACAGGGTGCAGAGACCCAGTACTTC. It specifies CASSYLIGQGAETQYF.

V and J are TRBV6-1 and TRBJ2-1; 9 positions match TRBD2. CDR1 is MNHNS and CDR2 is SASEGT in the germline V gene. V was pared by 2 bases and J by 5 bases, with 4 bases of the junction left unmatched. The CDR3 runs 15 residues. DNA for the CDR3: TGTGCCAGCAGTGAACAGGGACTAGCAGACAATGAGCAGTTCTTC. Translated: CASSEQGLADNEQFF.

This rearrangement joins TRBV5-4 to TRBJ2-7; a weak D match, TRBD1 (5 bases). Trimming removed 4 bases from V and 7 bases from J, with 9 bases in between. The CDR3 runs to 11 residues. CDR1 and CDR2 from the germline V gene are SGHNT and YYREEE (reference sequence). Here the CDR3 DNA reads TGTGCCAGCAGCCTGCAGGGAGAGCAGTACTTC. Protein: CASSLQGEQYF.

V gene TRBV6-5 combines with J gene TRBJ1-1; 8 bases map to TRBD1. This CDR3 is 14 amino acids long. In germline, CDR1 is MNHEY, CDR2 SVGAGI. Trimming cost V 6 bases and J 5 bases; bases outside gene matches: 8. The CDR3 coding sequence is TGTGCCAGCAGGAGACAGGGGAGTTGGACTGAAGCTTTCTTT. The encoded protein is CASRRQGSWTEAFF.

The rearrangement links TRBV7-6 to TRBJ2-1, with a tentative D call TRBD2 (6 bases). The CDR3 runs 14 residues. Germline values: CDR1 SGHVS, CDR2 FNYEAQ. Between the trimmed V and J ends, which lost 1 base and 5 bases, there was a span of 9 bases. CDR3 sequence: CASSLGGVNNEQFF. In DNA, the CDR3 is TGTGCCAGCAGCTTAGGGGGGGTCAACAATGAGCAGTTCTTC. The entire variable domain, with the rest obtained from reference TRBV7-6 and TRBJ2-1, is as follows: GAGVSQSPRYKVTKRGQDVALRCDPISGHVSLYWYRQALGQGPEFLTYFNYEAQQDKSGLPNDRFSAERPEGSISTLTIQRTEQRDSAMYRCASSLGGVNNEQFFGPGTRLTVL.

This rearrangement joins TRBV7-9 to TRBJ1-1, with D unclear. V dropped 8 bases and J dropped 8 bases, with 9 bases sitting between them. Germline V gene lookup returns CDR1 SEHNR and CDR2 FQNEAQ (reference sequence). The CDR3 consists of 10 residues. This chain's CDR3 is CASSGGEAFF. CDR3 nucleotides: TGTGCCAGCTCGGGAGGCGAAGCTTTCTTT.